Following are 21 T cell receptor beta chains from one sample sequenced in a study of blood T cell repertoires in COVID-19 (dated by TCRdb to 2018 to 2020). Library preparation employed the immunoSEQ multiplex PCR assay. TCRdb re-hosts the immuneACCESS table, in-frame sequences only. Its copies lack some clones; in the studies checked, an unresolved V gene accounts for under half of them, and the cause for the rest is not known. The sample table holds around 170,000 clones, of which around 80% were seen once. Under 15% of the sample goes to the ten largest clones. Specimen: peripheral blood. The receptors come from a man aged 25 to 40 with active or convalescent COVID-19.

The chain links TRBV27 to TRBJ1-5, with D possibly TRBD1 on 6 matching bases. This CDR3 is built from 19 residues. Germline lookup yields CDR1 MNHEY and CDR2 SMNVEV (reference sequence). V gave up 6 bases and J gave up 7 bases, with 31 bases separating them. CDR3 nucleotides: TGTGCCAGCAGCCCATACCGCCCTGTGAGGGCAGGGACATACCAGCCCCAGCATTTT. Protein product: CASSPYRPVRAGTYQPQHF.

The chain carries TRBV27 and TRBJ2-3; 7 bases fit TRBD1. CDR1 and CDR2 (germline): MNHEY, SMNVEV (reference sequence). V lost 5 bases, J lost 2 bases, and 13 bases stayed unmatched. This CDR3 has 17 amino acids. CDR3 nucleotide sequence: TGTGCCAGCAGTCCTCTTCTAGGACAGGCAAACACAGATACGCAGTATTTT. Translation gives CASSPLLGQANTDTQYF.

The rearrangement links TRBV19 to TRBJ2-2; TRBD1 matches 7 bases. Unmatched junction bases numbered 4, after V lost 2 bases and J lost 4 bases. The CDR3 runs 15 residues. Germline CDR1 and CDR2: LNHDA and SQIVND (reference sequence). The CDR3 sequence is CASSIHRGATGELFF. CDR3 DNA: TGTGCCAGTAGTATACACAGGGGTGCCACCGGGGAGCTGTTTTTT.

CDR3 protein: CATSRDHNEPQHF. CDR3 DNA sequence: TGTGCCACCAGCAGAGACCACAACGAGCCCCAGCATTTT. The chain links TRBV15 to TRBJ1-5; D unresolved. CDR3 size: 13 residues. Germline CDR1 is LNHNV and CDR2 is YYDKDF (reference sequence). V was trimmed by 0 bases and J by 8 bases, leaving 8 bases between them.

This clone was detected only once. The rearrangement links TRBV4-1 to TRBJ2-3; 11 bases match TRBD2. Germline V CDR1 and CDR2: MGHRA, YSYEKL. The CDR3 totals 14 residues. After removal of 4 bases from V and 9 bases from J, the junction contained 6 bases not matched to a gene. The CDR3 DNA sequence: TGCGCCAGCAGCCTACTAGCGGGAGAAGGCACGCAGTATTTT. This translates into CASSLLAGEGTQYF.

The V gene is TRBV19, the J gene TRBJ2-1; 10 positions match TRBD1. The germline CDR1 and CDR2 sequences are LNHDA and SQIVND (reference sequence). The CDR3 is 13 amino acids. Trimming at V came to 6 bases and at J to 7 bases, leaving 3 bases not matched to a gene. The CDR3 sequence: CASSVDRGNEQFF. CDR3 sequence (DNA): TGTGCCAGTAGCGTGGACAGGGGGAATGAGCAGTTCTTC.

The rearrangement joins TRBV6-4 to TRBJ1-6; possibly TRBD1 for D (6 bases). V was clipped by 6 bases and J by 5 bases, with 11 bases between them. The CDR3 covers 14 residues. Germline CDR1 reads MRHNA; CDR2 reads SNTAGT. The CDR3 spells CASSRTDHNSPLHF. CDR3 nucleotide sequence: TGTGCCAGCAGCCGGACAGACCATAATTCACCCCTCCACTTT.

The chain is built from TRBV5-5 and TRBJ1-5, with unresolved D. The germline CDR1 and CDR2 sequences are SGHKS and YYEKEE (reference sequence). There are 15 residues in the CDR3. Trimming stripped 2 bases from V and 1 base from J, with 10 bases between. This CDR3 is CASSLISGSNQPQHF. The CDR3 DNA is TGTGCCAGCAGCTTAATCTCCGGGAGCAATCAGCCCCAGCATTTT.

Remarks on this clone: One end of the junction varies from germline; a read error may be responsible. The chain recombines TRBV30 with TRBJ1-2; D possibly corresponds to TRBD1 (6 bases). This CDR3 spans 11 amino acids. Germline CDR1 GTSNPN, CDR2 SVGIG (reference sequence). CDR3 nucleotide sequence: TGTGCCTGGAGTGAATTAACAGGGCGTTCCTGG. Its translation: CAWSELTGRSW.

The chain carries TRBV27 and TRBJ2-3, with D perhaps matching TRBD2 (6 bases). Germline CDR1 is MNHEY and CDR2 is SMNVEV (reference sequence). V gave up 5 bases and J gave up 0 bases, with 21 bases separating them. The CDR3 contains 18 residues. CDR3 protein: CASSGTLSASRSTDTQYF. CDR3 sequence (DNA): TGTGCCAGCAGTGGGACTCTCTCCGCCTCTAGGAGCACAGATACGCAGTATTTT.

This clone has a single count. The chain couples TRBV27 to TRBJ2-3; the match to TRBD2 covers 7 bases. Trimming removed 4 bases from V and 1 base from J; junction bases left unmatched: 2. Germline values: CDR1 MNHEY, CDR2 SMNVEV (reference sequence). There are 14 residues in the CDR3. The CDR3 DNA reads TGTGCCAGCAGTTCTAGCGGACGCACAGATACGCAGTATTTT. Its protein product is CASSSSGRTDTQYF.

This chain connects TRBV19 to TRBJ2-7; 7 bases agree with TRBD1. This CDR3 has 14 residues. CDR1 and CDR2 from the germline V gene are LNHDA and SQIVND (reference sequence). Trimming removed 6 bases from V and 1 base from J; junction bases left unmatched: 6. The CDR3 nucleotides are TGTGCCAGTAGATCAACAGGGGAGTCCTACGAGCAGTACTTC. It encodes CASRSTGESYEQYF.

This chain links TRBV25-1 with TRBJ2-3; 8 bases fit TRBD2. V was pared by 0 bases and J by 2 bases, with 7 bases of the junction left unmatched. In germline, CDR1 is MGHDK, CDR2 SYGVNS. The CDR3 has 17 amino acids. CDR3 loop: CASSEYKSGRFTDTQYF. CDR3 nucleotide sequence: TGTGCCAGCAGTGAATATAAAAGCGGGAGATTCACAGATACGCAGTATTTT.

The V and J genes are TRBV28 and TRBJ1-5; D is unclear. The CDR3 spans 18 residues. Germline CDR1 and CDR2: MDHEN and SYDVKM. Trimming cost V 4 bases and J 0 bases, with 19 bases left between them. The CDR3 protein is CASSSSRFALNSNQPQHF. For the CDR3, the DNA is TGTGCCAGCAGTTCGTCCCGCTTCGCACTAAATAGCAATCAGCCCCAGCATTTT.

The rearrangement links TRBV13 to TRBJ1-1, with TRBD1 matching over 9 bases. J was trimmed by 1 base and V by 5 bases; bases with no gene match: 8. The CDR3 consists of 16 residues. Germline CDR1 PRHDT, CDR2 FYEKMQ (reference sequence). The CDR3 DNA is TGTGCCAGCAGCCCCGGGACAGGGCCTACGAACACTGAAGCTTTCTTT. This translates into CASSPGTGPTNTEAFF.

J is TRBJ2-5 and V is TRBV6-5; D gene unclear. This CDR3 contains 13 residues. The germline gives CDR1 MNHEY, CDR2 SVGAGI. Trimming stripped 5 bases from V and 4 bases from J, with 11 bases between. CDR3 coding DNA: TGTGCCAGCAGTCCCCGAGAACCAGAGACCCAGTACTTC. Its protein is CASSPREPETQYF.

The V call is TRBV6-2 or TRBV6-3, the J call TRBJ1-2; weak D call: TRBD1 (6 bases). CDR3 length equals 14 residues. Trimming left V 6 bases short and J 5 bases short, with 16 bases between. CDR1 is MNHEY, CDR2 SVGEGT, per germline. The CDR3 nucleotides read TGTGCCAGCAGCCCCAGCAGGGGTGGATATGGCTACACCTTC. Translation gives CASSPSRGGYGYTF.

The chain couples TRBV3-1 (or the pseudogene TRBV3-2) to TRBJ1-4; the D gene is possibly TRBD1 (6 bases). Trimming took off 4 bases at V and 0 bases at J, with 15 bases between the two ends. CDR1 and CDR2 (germline): LGHDT, YNNKEL (reference sequence). There are 17 residues in the CDR3. The CDR3 coding sequence is TGTGCCAGCAGCCTTTCTGGACAGCGGACAACTAATGAAAAACTGTTTTTT. It translates to CASSLSGQRTTNEKLFF.

This clone came up once. V is TRBV14 and J is TRBJ2-3; the D gene is possibly TRBD1 (6 bases). This CDR3 is 15 amino acids long. V was clipped by 6 bases and J by 0 bases, with 13 bases between them. CDR1 is SGHDN, CDR2 FVKESK, per germline. CDR3 DNA sequence: TGTGCCAGCAGTCAGGGGACAACTAGCACAGATACGCAGTATTTT. Amino acid sequence: CASSQGTTSTDTQYF.

V gene TRBV6-5 combines with J gene TRBJ1-2, with 11 nucleotides matching TRBD1. The length of the CDR3 is 15 residues. The J segment lost 1 base and the V segment lost 6 bases, leaving 4 bases of the junction unmatched. From germline, CDR1 is MNHEY and CDR2 SVGAGI. The CDR3 DNA reads TGTGCCAGCAGCCCCGGGACAGGGGGTAACTATGGCTACACCTTC. It specifies CASSPGTGGNYGYTF.

CDR3 nucleotides: TGTGCCAGCAGCTCCTGGCCAGTAGAAAAACTGTTTTTT. Translating gives CASSSWPVEKLFF. The chain links TRBV7-2 to TRBJ1-4; D is uncertain. CDR1 SGHTA and CDR2 FQGNSA come from the germline V gene. V was clipped by 4 bases and J by 8 bases, with 11 bases between them. The CDR3 length is 13 residues.